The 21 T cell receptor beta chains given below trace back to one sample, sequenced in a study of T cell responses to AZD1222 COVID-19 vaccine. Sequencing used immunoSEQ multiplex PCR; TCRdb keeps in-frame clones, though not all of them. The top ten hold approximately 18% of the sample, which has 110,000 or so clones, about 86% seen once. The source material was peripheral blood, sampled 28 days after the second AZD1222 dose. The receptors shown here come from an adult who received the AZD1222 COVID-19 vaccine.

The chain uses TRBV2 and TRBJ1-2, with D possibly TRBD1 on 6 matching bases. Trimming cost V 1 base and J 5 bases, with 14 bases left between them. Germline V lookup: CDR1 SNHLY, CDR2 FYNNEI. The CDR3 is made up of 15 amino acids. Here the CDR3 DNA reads TGTGCCAGCAGTGAAGGCGACAGGCAATTATATGGCTACACCTTC. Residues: CASSEGDRQLYGYTF.

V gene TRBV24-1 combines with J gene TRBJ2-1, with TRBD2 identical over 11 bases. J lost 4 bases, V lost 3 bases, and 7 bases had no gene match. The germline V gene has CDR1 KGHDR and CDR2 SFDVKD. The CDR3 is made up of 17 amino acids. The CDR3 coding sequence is TGTGCCACCAGTGATCCCTTACTAGCGGGGGCTTACAATGAGCAGTTCTTC. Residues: CATSDPLLAGAYNEQFF.

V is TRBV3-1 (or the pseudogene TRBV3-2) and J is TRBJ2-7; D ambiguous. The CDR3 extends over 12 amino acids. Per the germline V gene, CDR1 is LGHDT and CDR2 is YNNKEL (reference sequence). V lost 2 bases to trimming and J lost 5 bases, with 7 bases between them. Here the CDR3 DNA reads TGTGCCAGCAGCCAAAGTGTTGACGAGCAGTACTTC. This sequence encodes CASSQSVDEQYF.

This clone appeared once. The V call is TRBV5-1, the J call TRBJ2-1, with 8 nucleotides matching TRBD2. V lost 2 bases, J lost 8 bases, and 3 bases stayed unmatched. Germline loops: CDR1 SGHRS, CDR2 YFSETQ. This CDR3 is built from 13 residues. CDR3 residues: CASSFREGYEQFF. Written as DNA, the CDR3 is TGCGCCAGCAGCTTCCGGGAGGGGTATGAGCAGTTCTTC.

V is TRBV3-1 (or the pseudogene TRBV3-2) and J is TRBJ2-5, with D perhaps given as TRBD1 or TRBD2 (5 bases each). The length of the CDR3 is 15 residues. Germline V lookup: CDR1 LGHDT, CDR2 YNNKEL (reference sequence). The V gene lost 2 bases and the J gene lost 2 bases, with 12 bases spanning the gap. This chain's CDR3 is CASSQLRDDQETQYF. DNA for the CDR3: TGTGCCAGCAGCCAATTACGGGACGATCAAGAGACCCAGTACTTC.

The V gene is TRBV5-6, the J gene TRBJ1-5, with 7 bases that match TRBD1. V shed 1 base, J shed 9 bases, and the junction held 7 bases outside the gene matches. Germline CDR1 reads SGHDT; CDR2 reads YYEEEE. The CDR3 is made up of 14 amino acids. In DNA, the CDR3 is TGTGCCAGCAGCTTGTTGGGGACAGATCGGCCCCAGCATTTT. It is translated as CASSLLGTDRPQHF.

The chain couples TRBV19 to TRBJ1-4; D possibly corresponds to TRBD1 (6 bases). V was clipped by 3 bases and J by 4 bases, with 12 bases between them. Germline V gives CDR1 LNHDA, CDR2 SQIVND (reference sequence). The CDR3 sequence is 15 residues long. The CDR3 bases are TGTGCCAGTAGTATCGTTCAGGGGATTAATGAAAAACTGTTTTTT. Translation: CASSIVQGINEKLFF.

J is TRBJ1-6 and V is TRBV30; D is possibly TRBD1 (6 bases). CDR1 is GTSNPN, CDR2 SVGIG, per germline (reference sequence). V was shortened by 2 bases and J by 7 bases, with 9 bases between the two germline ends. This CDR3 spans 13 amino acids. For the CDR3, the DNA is TGTGCCTGGAGTAGGACAGTCAATTCACCCCTCCACTTT. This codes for CAWSRTVNSPLHF.

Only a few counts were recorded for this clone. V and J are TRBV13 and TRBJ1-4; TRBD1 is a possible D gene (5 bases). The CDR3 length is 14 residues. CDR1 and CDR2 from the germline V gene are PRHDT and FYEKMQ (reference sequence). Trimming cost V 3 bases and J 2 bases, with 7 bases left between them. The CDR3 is CASSLGQTNEKLFF. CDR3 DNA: TGTGCCAGCAGCTTGGGGCAGACTAATGAAAAACTGTTTTTT.

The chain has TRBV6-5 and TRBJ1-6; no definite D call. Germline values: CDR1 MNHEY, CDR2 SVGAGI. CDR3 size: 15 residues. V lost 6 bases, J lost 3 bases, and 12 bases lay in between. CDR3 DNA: TGTGCCAGCAGAGGAACAGCGAACTATAATTCACCCCTCCACTTT. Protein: CASRGTANYNSPLHF.

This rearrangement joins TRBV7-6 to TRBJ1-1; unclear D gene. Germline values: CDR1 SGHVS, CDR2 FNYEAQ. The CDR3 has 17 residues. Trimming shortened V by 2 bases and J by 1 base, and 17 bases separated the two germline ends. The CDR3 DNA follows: TGTGCCAGCAGCTTAATGCACCCTGGAGCGGAGAACACTGAAGCTTTCTTT. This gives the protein CASSLMHPGAENTEAFF.

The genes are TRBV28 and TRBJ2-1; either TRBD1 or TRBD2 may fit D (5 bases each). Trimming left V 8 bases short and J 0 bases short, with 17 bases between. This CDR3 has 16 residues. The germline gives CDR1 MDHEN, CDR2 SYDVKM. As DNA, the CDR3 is TGTGCCAGCTGGGGAGCGACAGACGTCTCCTACAATGAGCAGTTCTTC. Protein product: CASWGATDVSYNEQFF.

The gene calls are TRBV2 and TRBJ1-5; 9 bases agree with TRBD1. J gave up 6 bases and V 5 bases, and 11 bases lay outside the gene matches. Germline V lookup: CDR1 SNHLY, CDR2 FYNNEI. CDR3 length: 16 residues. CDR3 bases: TGTGCCAGCAGTCAAACCGGGACAGGGATCTCTCAGCCCCAGCATTTT. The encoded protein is CASSQTGTGISQPQHF.

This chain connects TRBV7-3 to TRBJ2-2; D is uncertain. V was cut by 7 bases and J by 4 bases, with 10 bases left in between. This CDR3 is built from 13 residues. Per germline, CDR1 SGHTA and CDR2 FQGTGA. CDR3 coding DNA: TGTGCCAGCAAAGGTGCCGGCACCGGGGAGCTGTTTTTT. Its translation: CASKGAGTGELFF.

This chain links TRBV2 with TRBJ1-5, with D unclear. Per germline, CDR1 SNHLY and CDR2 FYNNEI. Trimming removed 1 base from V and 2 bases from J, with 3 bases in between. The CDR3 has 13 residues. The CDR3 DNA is TGTGCCAGCAGTGAAGAGCGCAATCAGCCCCAGCATTTT. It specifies CASSEERNQPQHF.

The chain's CDR3 is CASSSLLGGDGYTF. CDR3 nucleotide sequence: TGTGCCAGCAGTTCCCTACTGGGGGGCGATGGCTACACCTTC. V gene TRBV28 combines with J gene TRBJ1-2, with D maybe TRBD1 (6 bases). The CDR3 has 14 amino acids. The V gene's germline CDR1 is MDHEN and CDR2 SYDVKM. Trimming took 4 bases from V and 6 from J, leaving 15 bases between them.

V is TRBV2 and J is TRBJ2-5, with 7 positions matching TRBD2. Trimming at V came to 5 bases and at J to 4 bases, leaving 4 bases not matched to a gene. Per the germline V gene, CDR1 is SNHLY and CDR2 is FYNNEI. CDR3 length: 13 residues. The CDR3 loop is CASSRDYSETQYF. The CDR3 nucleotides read TGTGCCAGCAGTAGGGACTATTCAGAGACCCAGTACTTC.

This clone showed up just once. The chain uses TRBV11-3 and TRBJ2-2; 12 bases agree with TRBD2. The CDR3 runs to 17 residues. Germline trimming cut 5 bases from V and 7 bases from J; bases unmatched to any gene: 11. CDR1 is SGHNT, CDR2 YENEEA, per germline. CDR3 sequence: CASSPATGTSGFGELFF. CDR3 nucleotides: TGTGCCAGCAGCCCTGCCACCGGGACTAGCGGGTTCGGGGAGCTGTTTTTT.

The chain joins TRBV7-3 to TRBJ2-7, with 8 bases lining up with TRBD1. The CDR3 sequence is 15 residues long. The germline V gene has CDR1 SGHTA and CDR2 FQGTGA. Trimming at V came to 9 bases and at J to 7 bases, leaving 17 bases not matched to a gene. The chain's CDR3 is CARSLGAGGLWEQYF. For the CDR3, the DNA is TGTGCCAGATCCTTAGGAGCAGGGGGCTTGTGGGAGCAGTACTTC.

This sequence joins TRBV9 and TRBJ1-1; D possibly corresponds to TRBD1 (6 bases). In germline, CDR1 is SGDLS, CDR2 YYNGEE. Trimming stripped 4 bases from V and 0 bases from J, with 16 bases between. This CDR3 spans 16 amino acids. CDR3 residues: CASSPRGRGVNTEAFF. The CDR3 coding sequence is TGTGCCAGCAGCCCGAGGGGGAGGGGGGTGAACACTGAAGCTTTCTTT.

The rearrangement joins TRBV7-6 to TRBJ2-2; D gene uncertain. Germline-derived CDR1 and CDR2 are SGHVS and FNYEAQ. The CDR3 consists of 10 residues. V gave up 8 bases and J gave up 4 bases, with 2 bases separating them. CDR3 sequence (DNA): TGTGCCAGCGCCACCGGGGAGCTGTTTTTT. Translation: CASATGELFF.